A single sample gave rise to the 5 T cell receptor beta chains below, sequenced in a study of beta chain features in type 1 diabetes. Overall study findings and caveats: Shorter TCRB CDR3s, moderately but significantly so, were found in Type 1 diabetes patients in all four CD4+ subsets.

Expressed TCRB transcripts were sequenced after all isolated RNA was converted to cDNA. The repertoire was sequenced with immunoSEQ multiplex PCR; TCRdb's copy has only in-frame clones and lacks some. The sample lists around 250,000 clones, more than 11% occurring once. These TCRs' antigens remain unknown. The sample consisted of naive CD4+ T cells from blood. These receptors all come from a man under 40 with type 1 diabetes.

This clone turned up a few times. The chain links TRBV6-1 to TRBJ2-5; D is possibly TRBD2 (6 bases). Trimming took 6 bases from V and 5 from J, leaving 7 bases between them. This CDR3 is 11 amino acids long. The germline V gene has CDR1 MNHNS and CDR2 SASEGT. The CDR3 nucleotides read TGTGCCAGCAGCGCGGGGGAGACCCAGTACTTC. Residues: CASSAGETQYF.

This clone was seen a handful of times. The chain employs TRBV6-1 and TRBJ2-1; D perhaps matches TRBD1 (6 bases). V was clipped by 6 bases and J by 9 bases, with 12 bases between them. Looked up from germline, CDR1 is MNHNS and CDR2 is SASEGT. The length of the CDR3 is 12 residues. The CDR3 region is CASSFTGLEQFF. For the CDR3, the DNA is TGTGCCAGCAGCTTCACAGGGCTTGAGCAGTTCTTC.

This clone was picked up a small number of times. This chain links TRBV7-9 with TRBJ1-4; 7 bases match TRBD1. The CDR3 contains 13 residues. CDR1 SEHNR and CDR2 FQNEAQ come from the germline V gene (reference sequence). The junction had 3 bases not matched to a gene; V was cut back by 5 bases and J by 6 bases. The CDR3 reads CASSLRGDEKLFF. DNA of the CDR3: TGTGCCAGCAGCCTCAGGGGGGATGAAAAACTGTTTTTT.

This clone showed up just a few times. The chain carries TRBV7-9 and TRBJ2-2, with D perhaps TRBD2 (7 bases). Germline values: CDR1 SEHNR, CDR2 FQNEAQ (reference sequence). The CDR3 has 14 residues. V dropped 5 bases and J dropped 9 bases, with 16 bases sitting between them. The CDR3: CASSDTGGRRELFF. DNA for the CDR3: TGTGCCAGCAGCGACACGGGGGGCCGCAGGGAGCTGTTTTTT.

The chain carries TRBV2 and TRBJ2-1; 8 bases match TRBD1. The CDR3 loop spans 13 amino acids. Per germline, CDR1 SNHLY and CDR2 FYNNEI. The V gene end was trimmed by 8 bases and the J gene end by 9 bases; junction bases not matched to a gene: 9. For the CDR3, the DNA is TGTGCCAGCGGAGACAGGGGTTTAAGTGAGCAGTTCTTC. Amino acid sequence: CASGDRGLSEQFF. Combining the CDR3 with reference TRBV2 and TRBJ2-1 gives the whole variable domain EPEVTQTPSHQVTQMGQEVILRCVPISNHLYFYWYRQILGQKVEFLVSFYNNEISEKSEIFDDQFSVERPDGSNFTLKIRSTKLEDSAMYFCASGDRGLSEQFFGPGTRLTVL.